The 26 T cell receptor beta chains reported below all come from one sample, sequenced in a study of control samples from healthy donors and cancer patients. Only in-frame clones appear in the TCRdb table, and some are missing; sequencing was by immunoSEQ multiplex PCR. Of about 34,000 clones listed, 86% are singletons. The sample taken for sequencing was PBMCs. The receptors shown here come from a woman aged 40-49 years with lung cancer.

V and J are TRBV14 and TRBJ1-6; TRBD1 might be the D (5 bases). The germline gives CDR1 SGHDN, CDR2 FVKESK. With 0 bases removed from V and 1 base from J, the gap between germline ends came to 13 bases. The length of the CDR3 is 18 residues. The CDR3: CASSQDFYRGSYNSPLHF. The CDR3 coding sequence is TGTGCCAGCAGCCAAGATTTCTATAGGGGATCCTATAATTCACCCCTCCACTTT.

The chain couples TRBV6-5 to TRBJ1-1, with 7 positions matching TRBD1. The CDR3 sequence is 13 residues long. CDR1 is MNHEY and CDR2 is SVGAGI in the germline V gene. With 6 bases clipped from V and 6 bases from J, the junction kept 7 bases outside the gene matches. CDR3 DNA: TGTGCCAGCAGCTTACAGGGGCGCTCTGAAGCTTTCTTT. The encoded protein is CASSLQGRSEAFF.

J is TRBJ1-2 and V is TRBV5-4; D is unresolved. Germline CDR1 SGHNT, CDR2 YYREEE (reference sequence). V lost 0 bases to trimming and J lost 8 bases, with 11 bases between them. CDR3 length equals 13 residues. The CDR3, as DNA: TGTGCCAGCAGCTTGGGCTTTTTATGGGGCTACACCTTC. Its translation: CASSLGFLWGYTF.

The gene calls are TRBV14 and TRBJ2-5, with 8 positions matching TRBD1. The CDR3 spans 13 residues. Germline trimming cut 5 bases from V and 7 bases from J; bases unmatched to any gene: 6. CDR1 is SGHDN, CDR2 FVKESK, per germline. The CDR3 DNA reads TGTGCCAGCAGCTTTCCGGGACAGGCGACCCAGTACTTC. The encoded protein is CASSFPGQATQYF. Full variable domain (rest looked up from reference TRBV14 and TRBJ2-5): EAGVTQFPSHSVIEKGQTVTLRCDPISGHDNLYWYRRVMGKEIKFLLHFVKESKQDESGMPNNRFLAERTGGTYSTLKVQPAELEDSGVYFCASSFPGQATQYFGPGTRLLVL.

The chain employs TRBV12-5 and TRBJ2-7, with D possibly being TRBD1 or TRBD2 (5 bases each). Germline V gene lookup returns CDR1 LGHNT and CDR2 FRNRAP. CDR3 length: 16 residues. V lost 1 base and J 0 bases, leaving 13 bases between the germline ends. CDR3 nucleotide sequence: TGTGCTAGTGGTTTGGCCCTCCCCGGGGCCTCCTACGAGCAGTACTTC. It specifies CASGLALPGASYEQYF.

The rearrangement joins TRBV19 to TRBJ2-7; no firm D call. V was cut by 2 bases and J by 7 bases, with 12 bases left in between. Per the germline V gene, CDR1 is LNHDA and CDR2 is SQIVND (reference sequence). This CDR3 is 13 amino acids long. CDR3 coding DNA: TGTGCCAGTAGTATAAACACTCCCGGGGAGCAGTACTTC. Protein sequence: CASSINTPGEQYF.

This chain joins TRBV30 and TRBJ1-1; tentative D call: TRBD1 (6 bases). Germline V gene sequence: CDR1 GTSNPN, CDR2 SVGIG (reference sequence). The CDR3 is made up of 14 amino acids. Trimming removed 7 bases at V and 7 bases at J, with 22 bases between. This chain's CDR3 is CAYETATGRVEAFF. The CDR3 region has the DNA TGTGCCTACGAGACCGCCACAGGGAGGGTTGAAGCTTTCTTT.

The chain links TRBV24-1 to TRBJ2-7, with D tentatively TRBD1 or TRBD2 (5 bases each). Germline V CDR1 and CDR2: KGHDR, SFDVKD. V lost 10 bases and J 1 base, leaving 10 bases between the germline ends. The CDR3 has 12 amino acids. As DNA, the CDR3 is TGTGCCACGGGGACGGGATCCTACGAGCAGTACTTC. Residues: CATGTGSYEQYF.

V usage is TRBV2 and J usage is TRBJ2-1, with 11 bases lining up with TRBD2. J was trimmed by 9 bases and V by 6 bases; bases with no gene match: 10. CDR1 and CDR2 from the germline V gene are SNHLY and FYNNEI. The CDR3 is made up of 15 amino acids. This CDR3 reads CASRRGLAGGGEQFF. The CDR3 DNA sequence: TGTGCCAGCAGGAGAGGGCTAGCGGGGGGCGGTGAGCAGTTCTTC.

V and J are TRBV3-1 (or the pseudogene TRBV3-2) and TRBJ2-3; 7 nucleotides agree with TRBD2. Germline V gives CDR1 LGHDT, CDR2 YNNKEL (reference sequence). The CDR3 is 15 residues long. V shed 0 bases and J 3 bases; nucleotides not matched to a gene: 3. The CDR3 region has the DNA TGTGCCAGCAGCCAAGACAAGCGGGGTACAGATACGCAGTATTTT. It is translated as CASSQDKRGTDTQYF.

This clone was observed a few times. The V and J genes are TRBV5-8 and TRBJ2-7; no definite D call. Trimming removed 5 bases from V and 2 bases from J, with 11 bases in between. The CDR3 runs 13 residues. In germline, CDR1 is SGHTS, CDR2 YDEGEE. In DNA, the CDR3 is TGTGCCAGCAGTAAGAGCCGGGCCTACGAGCAGTACTTC. Amino acids: CASSKSRAYEQYF.

V is TRBV7-3 and J is TRBJ2-2; the match to TRBD1 covers 8 bases. The CDR3 totals 18 residues. After removal of 1 base from V and 2 bases from J, the junction contained 9 bases not matched to a gene. CDR1 is SGHTA, CDR2 FQGTGA, per germline. CDR3 protein: CASSLRVTGAINTGELFF. The CDR3 bases are TGTGCCAGCAGCTTAAGAGTGACAGGGGCGATCAACACCGGGGAGCTGTTTTTT.

The rearrangement links TRBV5-4 to TRBJ1-6, with a weak D call TRBD1 (5 bases). CDR1 is SGHNT and CDR2 is YYREEE in the germline V gene (reference sequence). Trimming removed 5 bases from V and 7 bases from J, with 10 bases in between. The CDR3 loop spans 13 amino acids. This chain's CDR3 is CASRGAQNSPLHF. For the CDR3, the DNA is TGTGCCAGCAGAGGGGCCCAAAATTCACCCCTCCACTTT.

V usage is TRBV6-1 and J usage is TRBJ2-7; tentative D call: TRBD2 (5 bases). Germline-derived CDR1 and CDR2 are MNHNS and SASEGT. CDR3 length: 13 residues. V gave up 1 base and J gave up 7 bases, with 11 bases separating them. CDR3 sequence: CASSEGAGGEQYF. CDR3 DNA sequence: TGTGCCAGCAGTGAAGGGGCTGGCGGGGAGCAGTACTTC.

The chain uses TRBV12-3 or TRBV12-4 and TRBJ2-5; TRBD2 is a possible D gene (6 bases). Trimming cost V 6 bases and J 9 bases, with 14 bases left between them. The CDR3 contains 12 residues. The DNA of the CDR3 is TGTGCCAGCAGGGGCGGCGGGGAGTCCCAGTACTTC. Translating it yields CASRGGGESQYF.

The chain combines TRBV5-4 with TRBJ1-3; D unresolved. The V gene's germline CDR1 is SGHNT and CDR2 YYREEE (reference sequence). The V end was cut by 0 bases, the J end by 0 bases, with 4 bases between. This CDR3 has 14 residues. The CDR3 spells CASSLDLSGNTIYF. The DNA for the CDR3 is TGTGCCAGCAGCTTGGACCTCTCTGGAAACACCATATATTTT.

The chain is built from TRBV10-3 and TRBJ1-2, with 10 nucleotides matching TRBD1. Germline-derived CDR1 and CDR2 are ENHRY and SYGVKD. V lost 4 bases to trimming and J lost 9 bases; unmatched junction nucleotides: 5. The CDR3 covers 13 residues. CDR3 bases: TGTGCCATCAGTGGAGGACAGGGGGAGAGCTACACCTTC. Residues: CAISGGQGESYTF.

This chain connects TRBV27 to TRBJ2-7, with 11 nucleotides matching TRBD1. V lost 4 bases to trimming and J lost 7 bases; unmatched junction nucleotides: 6. The CDR3 has 14 amino acids. CDR1 is MNHEY and CDR2 is SMNVEV in the germline V gene (reference sequence). This chain's CDR3 is CASSYGQGAGEQYF. Written as DNA, the CDR3 is TGTGCCAGCAGTTACGGACAGGGGGCGGGGGAGCAGTACTTC.

This clone has just one count. V usage is TRBV12-3 or TRBV12-4 and J usage is TRBJ1-1; D is possibly TRBD1 (5 bases). The CDR3 is 13 residues long. The V gene lost 6 bases and the J gene lost 8 bases, with 16 bases spanning the gap. The CDR3 is CASRWDHSAEAFF. The CDR3 nucleotides are TGTGCCAGCAGGTGGGACCATTCGGCCGAAGCTTTCTTT.

The table lists this clone with a few counts. The J gene is TRBJ2-7, the V gene TRBV25-1, with TRBD1 identical over 7 bases. The CDR3 spans 14 residues. Germline loops: CDR1 MGHDK, CDR2 SYGVNS. J gave up 2 bases and V 8 bases, and 9 bases lay outside the gene matches. This CDR3 is CASSSQGVPYEQYF. The CDR3, as DNA: TGTGCCAGCTCTTCCCAGGGGGTACCCTACGAGCAGTACTTC.

This sequence joins TRBV5-1 and TRBJ1-5; no firm D call. The CDR3 has 16 amino acids. Germline V CDR1 and CDR2: SGHRS, YFSETQ. V lost 4 bases, J lost 7 bases, and 21 bases lay in between. The CDR3 loop reads CASSPTASVGDQPQHF. DNA of the CDR3: TGCGCCAGCAGCCCCACCGCGAGTGTGGGAGACCAGCCCCAGCATTTT.

The sample holds a few counts of this clone. This sequence joins TRBV11-2 and TRBJ1-3, with D perhaps TRBD1 (5 bases). The CDR3 has 15 residues. CDR1 and CDR2 from the germline V gene are SGHAT and FQNNGV. V was pared by 3 bases and J by 1 base, with 10 bases between. The DNA of the CDR3 is TGTGCCAGCAGCTTCACCGGGACGTCTGGAAACACCATATATTTT. Translation: CASSFTGTSGNTIYF.

This clone was detected only once. The chain links TRBV2 to TRBJ2-5, with D uncertain. This CDR3 is 12 amino acids long. Germline V lookup: CDR1 SNHLY, CDR2 FYNNEI. V shed 7 bases and J shed 4 bases, with 10 bases lying between them. The CDR3 spells CASTISRETQYF. In DNA, the CDR3 is TGTGCCAGCACCATTTCGCGAGAGACCCAGTACTTC.

J is TRBJ2-1 and V is TRBV27, with TRBD1 identical over 7 bases. Unmatched junction bases numbered 9, after V lost 5 bases and J lost 2 bases. CDR1 is MNHEY, CDR2 SMNVEV, per germline (reference sequence). This CDR3 region has 16 residues. The CDR3 is CASSPLDRMPYNEQFF. In DNA, the CDR3 is TGTGCCAGCAGTCCCCTGGACAGGATGCCCTACAATGAGCAGTTCTTC.

This sequence joins TRBV7-9 and TRBJ2-7; D possibly corresponds to TRBD2 (5 bases). This CDR3 is built from 13 residues. Trimming cost V 3 bases and J 7 bases, with 13 bases left between them. Germline assignment: CDR1 SEHNR and CDR2 FQNEAQ (reference sequence). CDR3 protein: CASSLGDWREQYF. The CDR3 DNA follows: TGTGCCAGCAGCTTGGGAGACTGGAGGGAGCAGTACTTC.

The rearrangement links TRBV7-9 to TRBJ2-2, with D perhaps matching TRBD1 or TRBD2 (5 bases each). The CDR3 is 16 residues long. CDR1 is SEHNR, CDR2 FQNEAQ, per germline (reference sequence). V was cut by 4 bases and J by 3 bases, with 15 bases left in between. CDR3 coding DNA: TGTGCCAGCAGCTCCCCTGTTCAGGGAGACACCGGGGAGCTGTTTTTT. Residues: CASSSPVQGDTGELFF.